This T cell receptor (beta chain) appears in the sequencing data of a study of regulatory T cells in long-lasting Graves disease. Study results and caveats: Fewer public clonotypes were shared by new patients (roughly 970) than by persistent patients (around 2,900). Patients with persistent Graves' had lower TCR diversity than newly diagnosed patients.

Ten or more counts support this clonotype. What it binds is unknown. Germline CDR1 is MNHNS and CDR2 is SASEGT. The CDR3 extends over 16 amino acids. Deletions cut 4 bases from V and 4 bases from J, with 19 bases between. Time point of the sample: newly diagnosed GD, antithyroid drugs for less than 3 months. The authors made the TCR library using RNA they extracted from PBMCs. TCR beta libraries were built with iRepertoire HTBI primers and Arm-PCR of CDR3 regions. Each CDR3 protein gets one entry after TCRdb re-called the multiplex PCR reads with MiXCR. Of around 250,000 distinct CDR3 sequences listed, 18% are singletons. These data also featured in a second study, about T cells in Graves' hyperthyroidism and ophthalmopathy. That source adds: Used for diagnoses were clinical symptoms, serum thyroxine and TRAb, thyroid ultrasound and orbital computed tomography.

The source of this sequence is a woman in her twenties or thirties with Graves disease. The chain recombines TRBV6-1 with TRBJ1-2; no reliable D call. The source material was peripheral blood mononuclear cells (PBMCs), sampled at new diagnosis, from a patient treated with antithyroid drugs. The CDR3 loop reads CASSAIMGQYAYGYTF. The CDR3 bases are TGTGCCAGCAGTGCAATAATGGGCCAATATGCCTATGGCTACACCTTC.